These T cell receptor beta chains were read from a single sample in a study of T cells in Graves' hyperthyroidism and ophthalmopathy. Via MiXCR, TCRdb re-called the multiplex PCR reads, giving one row per CDR3 protein. The sample yields roughly 500,000 distinct CDR3 sequences, 22% seen once. Sequenced material: blood. The origin of the receptors is an older woman with Graves' ophthalmopathy. The CDR3 runs from the conserved cysteine through the conserved F or W. A D gene is named only where the DNA matches it firmly. Clone size is given for some rows only: seen once, a few or many times, or a class if the clone is expanded.

CDR3aa,CDR3nt,abundance,d_gene,v_gene,j_gene
CASSYSIGQNTEAFF,TGTGCCAGCAGTTACTCGATAGGGCAGAACACTGAAGCTTTCTTT,few,-,TRBV6-5,TRBJ1-1
CASSQDGRNSPLHF,TGTGCCAGCAGCCAAGACGGGAGGAATTCACCCCTCCACTTT,-,-,TRBV3-1,TRBJ1-6
CSASGFGGGRVKDTEAFF,TGCAGTGCCAGTGGGTTTGGGGGGGGTAGGGTTAAGGACACTGAAGCTTTCTTT,-,-,TRBV20-1,TRBJ1-1
CASSIDSGGNQPQHF,TGTGCCAGTAGTATAGACAGCGGAGGCAATCAGCCCCAGCATTTT,-,-,TRBV19,TRBJ1-5
CASSFSAGSYEQYF,TGTGCCAGCAGTTTTTCGGCGGGCTCCTACGAGCAGTACTTC,-,-,TRBV27,TRBJ2-7
CASSVAGLASEQYF,TGTGCCAGCAGCGTCGCGGGACTAGCTTCCGAGCAGTACTTC,few,TRBD2,TRBV9,TRBJ2-7
CASRGGFVSEQFF,TGTGCCAGCCGTGGTGGGTTCGTTAGTGAGCAGTTCTTC,-,-,TRBV5-5,TRBJ2-1
CASSLVYGSSYEQYF,TGTGCCAGCAGCTTAGTTTATGGGAGCTCCTACGAGCAGTACTTC,many,-,TRBV11-2,TRBJ2-7
CAISESGEGDGYTF,TGTGCCATCAGTGAGTCTGGGGAGGGCGACGGCTACACCTTC,few,-,TRBV10-3,TRBJ1-2
CASSLAQGAGNTEAFF,TGCGCCAGCAGCTTGGCCCAGGGGGCCGGGAACACTGAAGCTTTCTTT,-,TRBD1,TRBV5-1,TRBJ1-1
CASSLISGAATEAFF,TGTGCCAGCAGTTTAATTTCGGGGGCTGCCACTGAAGCTTTCTTT,-,-,TRBV28,TRBJ1-1
CASSLGLSETQYF,TGTGCCAGCAGCTTGGGACTCTCAGAGACCCAGTACTTC,-,-,TRBV7-2,TRBJ2-5
CASSPLDSPMVNTEAFF,TGTGCCAGCTCACCACTCGACAGCCCGATGGTGAACACTGAAGCTTTCTTT,-,-,TRBV18,TRBJ1-1
CSARGFGNTIYF,TGCAGTGCTAGGGGTTTTGGAAACACCATATATTTT,-,-,TRBV20-1,TRBJ1-3
CASSLTRSSTDTQYF,TGTGCCAGCAGCTTGACCCGATCCAGCACAGATACGCAGTATTTT,-,-,TRBV5-6,TRBJ2-3
CASSDQGANYGYAF,TGTGCCAGCAGTGATCAGGGGGCGAACTATGGCTACGCCTTC,-,TRBD1,TRBV27,TRBJ1-2
CASSPGLPSYEQYF,TGTGCCAGCTCACCCGGACTACCTTCCTACGAGCAGTACTTC,-,-,TRBV18,TRBJ2-7
CASSPRGPETQYF,TGTGCCAGCAGCCCTCGCGGGCCCGAGACCCAGTACTTC,once,-,TRBV7-6,TRBJ2-5
CASSSTSTPGDIQYF,TGTGCCAGCAGTTCCACCTCAACCCCTGGGGACATTCAGTACTTC,-,-,TRBV6-1,TRBJ2-4
CASSPSGGPGETQYF,TGTGCCAGCAGTCCCTCCGGGGGTCCCGGGGAGACCCAGTACTTC,few,-,TRBV28,TRBJ2-5
CASSLRTSGSKIQETQYF,TGTGCCAGCAGCTTACGGACTAGCGGGAGTAAGATCCAAGAGACCCAGTACTTC,once,TRBD2,TRBV7-6,TRBJ2-5
CASSTSGHPNQPQHF,TGTGCCAGTAGTACCTCCGGGCACCCTAATCAGCCCCAGCATTTT,many,-,TRBV19,TRBJ1-5
CASSWGLSSGNTIYF,TGTGCCAGCAGTTGGGGACTGAGCTCTGGAAACACCATATATTTT,few,-,TRBV6-5,TRBJ1-3
CASGLATGTSGTKGYNEQFF,TGTGCTAGTGGTTTGGCTACCGGGACTAGCGGGACAAAGGGGTACAATGAGCAGTTCTTC,few,TRBD2,TRBV12-5,TRBJ2-1
CASGPGTPSSPLHF,TGTGCCAGCGGGCCCGGGACCCCTTCTTCACCCCTCCACTTT,-,-,TRBV27,TRBJ1-6
CASNPERETSRGKLFF,TGTGCCAGCAATCCGGAAAGGGAAACGTCTAGAGGAAAACTGTTTTTT,-,-,TRBV2,TRBJ1-4
CASSLETDTNYGYTF,TGTGCCAGCAGCTTAGAAACAGATACTAACTATGGCTACACCTTC,-,-,TRBV13,TRBJ1-2
CSARDRTSGFNEQFF,TGCAGTGCTAGAGACCGGACTAGCGGTTTCAATGAGCAGTTCTTC,few,TRBD2,TRBV20-1,TRBJ2-1
CASSLGTLPTAQYF,TGTGCCAGCAGCTTAGGTACCCTACCGACTGCGCAGTATTTT,many,-,TRBV7-8,TRBJ2-3
CASSHRQGLNYGYTF,TGTGCCAGCAGCCACCGACAGGGGCTAAACTATGGCTACACCTTC,few,TRBD1,TRBV3-1,TRBJ1-2
CASSQYGSQETQYF,TGTGCCAGCAGCCAGTACGGGAGTCAAGAGACCCAGTACTTC,-,-,TRBV3-1,TRBJ2-5
CSAPHWTGYGTGELFF,TGCAGTGCTCCCCACTGGACAGGGTACGGCACCGGGGAGCTGTTTTTT,few,TRBD1,TRBV20-1,TRBJ2-2
CAGSRSGGLGEQYF,TGTGCCGGCAGCCGTAGCGGGGGCCTAGGCGAGCAGTACTTC,-,TRBD2,TRBV12-3/TRBV12-4,TRBJ2-7
CASSLKSGQRAYGYTF,TGTGCCAGCAGTTTAAAGTCGGGGCAGAGAGCCTATGGCTACACCTTC,-,-,TRBV6-9,TRBJ1-2
CASSQDPERYNEQFF,TGCGCCAGCAGCCAAGATCCGGAGCGGTACAATGAGCAGTTCTTC,-,-,TRBV4-3,TRBJ2-1
CANGIGQETQYF,TGTGCCAACGGGATTGGACAAGAGACCCAGTACTTC,-,-,TRBV6-1,TRBJ2-5
CAIRDSYEQYF,TGTGCCATCAGGGACTCCTACGAGCAGTACTTC,few,-,TRBV10-3,TRBJ2-7
CASSIGLGKTDTQYF,TGTGCCAGTAGTATAGGACTAGGCAAGACAGATACGCAGTATTTT,-,-,TRBV19,TRBJ2-3
CASSWTSGRYEQFF,TGCGCCAGCAGCTGGACTAGCGGGAGATATGAGCAGTTCTTC,few,TRBD2,TRBV5-1,TRBJ2-1
CASSIDRYNEQFF,TGTGCCAGCAGCATCGACAGGTACAATGAGCAGTTCTTC,many,-,TRBV11-2,TRBJ2-1
CASQRGGGDEQFF,TGCGCCAGCCAGAGAGGGGGTGGCGATGAGCAGTTCTTC,-,-,TRBV4-1,TRBJ2-1
CSAREIATRGTQYF,TGCAGTGCTAGAGAAATAGCGACTCGGGGGACCCAGTACTTC,-,-,TRBV20-1,TRBJ2-5
CASSPTGAGSSYNEQFF,TGTGCCAGCAGCCCCACCGGGGCAGGTAGCTCCTACAATGAGCAGTTCTTC,-,-,TRBV5-6,TRBJ2-1
CASTFPGDGGYGYTF,TGTGCCAGCACCTTCCCGGGGGACGGCGGCTATGGCTACACCTTC,-,-,TRBV28,TRBJ1-2
CASSYSTTQIVEAFF,TGTGCCAGCAGTTACTCGACTACTCAGATTGTTGAAGCTTTCTTT,few,-,TRBV6-2/TRBV6-3,TRBJ1-1
CASSFGGPSTDTQYF,TGTGCCAGCAGTTTCGGGGGCCCCAGCACAGATACGCAGTATTTT,many,-,TRBV28,TRBJ2-3
CASSLGPRLAGGGQYF,TGCGCCAGCAGCTTGGGTCCGCGACTAGCGGGAGGCGGGCAGTACTTC,-,TRBD2,TRBV5-1,TRBJ2-7